Given below is one T cell receptor (beta chain) in context. Its binding antigen is unknown. Base qualities are not provided; no much larger clone lies one nucleotide away. This sample is drawn from a study of shared clonotypes between healthy human individuals (dated by TCRdb to 2018 to 2021). For the study in its entirety: A couple of women and a few men aged 18 to 49 years were included in the cohort. For each donor, CD4 naive and CD4 memory were each run on three plates, CD8 naive on two plates, and CD8 memory on one plate. Blood TCR repertoires of a handful of healthy adults were deeply sequenced to estimate repertoire size and the extent of clonotype sharing between individuals. To increase sequencing depth and limit assay-specific biases, TCR repertoire library preparation and sequencing were carried out by different laboratories using diverse techniques. Per donor, leukapheresis produced somewhere between about 0.8 and 9.5 billion PBMCs. Study-level results and caveats: Rarefaction of sorted-subset datasets indicated incomplete sequencing despite the large sequencing depth. Across several donors, roughly 5.1% of naive CD4, roughly 3.3% of naive CD8, under 2.5% of memory CD4, and 0.4% of memory CD8 clonotypes were shared. The genetic and exposure-history diversity represented was limited by the small number of donors. Only blood was sampled, and tissue TCR repertoires likely differ from those in blood. Naive subsets generally had larger estimated clonotype richness than memory subsets did. Compared with non-shared clonotypes, the clonotypes found in all four sorted-subset donors had higher generation probabilities. Based on pairwise subsampling, the degree of clonotype sharing among donors was expected to be affected by sequencing depth.

From V the trimming removes 3 bases and from J it removes 9 bases, while the gene matches leave 10 bases of the junction unaccounted for. CDR3 length: 17 amino acids, cysteine to phenylalanine. Only CDR3 DNA is held: 51 bases, read in frame from base 1. CDR1 and CDR2 were assigned from the germline V gene as ENHRY and SYGVKD. Using the deep immunoSEQ assay, TCR CDR3 regions were amplified from genomic DNA by multiplex PCR. Extracted genomic DNA from each cell subset was distributed evenly across all wells of several immunoSEQ 96-well plates, and each plate was treated as a replicate. Each replicate PCR for sorted subsets received around 200 ng genomic DNA, equal to roughly 30,000 T cell genomes. Purified libraries were quantified with a Qubit 3.0 fluorometer, sized on a Bioanalyzer 2100, and re-quantified with the KAPA Library Quantification kit. A separate single-read 150-cycle Illumina NextSeq 550 flow cell was used to sequence each immunoSEQ 96-well plate. In the authors' own workflow: Because the immunoSEQ output included only junctional sequences and no quality scores, the filtering could not be the same as the filtering used for full-length reads. To assign V/J genes and CDR3, sequences were annotated using PyIR, a Python wrapper for IgBLAST v1.9, with IMGT germline references. Reads were removed for weak V/J assignments (E-value above 1e-6), missing CDR3, stop codons, out-of-frame junctions, or ambiguous translated residues. V3J clonotypes were defined by identical inferred V gene, J gene, and CDR3 amino acid sequence. Percentage overlap between repertoires was calculated by dividing the number of shared unique clonotypes by the size of the smaller repertoire. RTK rarefaction, the Chao1 estimator, and Recon v2.1 estimates of unobserved clonotypes were used to assess repertoire richness. Generation probabilities for all TCRbeta clonotypes obtained by the gDNA method from a handful of donors were computed using OLGA. The table comes from immuneACCESS by way of TCRdb, which keeps in-frame sequences with V and J called. Part of the clones is missing from these tables; in studies checked, under half for an unresolved V gene and the rest for unknown reasons. Clonal size and the V and J genes are those of that table, whereas D and trimming came from the DNA. This sample gives some 550,000 clones in total; around 97% of them show up just once. 0.057% of the sample rests with the top ten.

Healthy HIV-negative adults with no recently reported acute infections or vaccinations were included as donors. All donors were Caucasian adults living in Nashville, Tennessee, USA. Magnetic negative selection was used to enrich CD4+ T cells, after which naive cells were positively selected on CD45RA and the negative fraction became the memory subset. Blood was collected by leukapheresis, and PBMCs were isolated by Ficoll-Histopaque density gradient centrifugation and then cryopreserved in liquid nitrogen vapor phase. Analytical flow cytometry was used to check the purity and quantity of each magnetically sorted T cell population. From each sorted fraction, genomic DNA was isolated and quantified by UV absorbance on a Nanodrop 2000c.

Material for sequencing was naive CD4+ T cells sorted from blood. What this sample's cell subset or site label stands for: CD45RA+ positively selected. The TCR was taken from a woman between 25 and 40 years old in good health. Rearrangement joined TRBV10-3 to TRBJ2-1; 14 central nucleotides agree with TRBD2. The DNA is TGTGCCATCAGTGACTCCACGACTAGCGGGAGGGCCGGTGAGCAGTTCTTC. Its translation is CAISDSTTSGRAGEQFF.